These 14 T cell receptor beta chains came from one sample sequenced in a study of tumor-infiltrating lymphocytes in localized non-small cell lung cancer. Assay: immunoSEQ multiplex PCR; the TCRdb copy retains only in-frame clones and omits some. The table has around 13,000 clones, 68% seen once. Sequencing input: uninvolved lung tissue not adjacent to the tumor. The receptors originated from a human donor with non-small cell lung cancer.

This clone was recorded a few times. The chain has TRBV28 and TRBJ1-2, with 7 bases fitting TRBD1. Per germline, CDR1 MDHEN and CDR2 SYDVKM. The CDR3 runs 14 residues. Germline trimming cut 4 bases from V and 5 bases from J; bases unmatched to any gene: 7. For the CDR3, the DNA is TGTGCCAGCAGTTCGCCGACAGGGTGGTATGGCTACACCTTC. Protein: CASSSPTGWYGYTF.

The genes are TRBV2 and TRBJ2-7, with D uncertain. V lost 1 base and J lost 7, with 11 bases in between. This CDR3 contains 13 residues. The V gene's germline CDR1 is SNHLY and CDR2 FYNNEI. The CDR3 DNA reads as TGTGCCAGCAGTGAAGAAGTCCTCCCGGAGCAGTACGTC. Its protein is CASSEEVLPEQYV.

The chain uses TRBV6-5 and TRBJ2-6; D unclear. The ends were cut back, 1 base at V and 0 bases at J, with 4 bases in the middle. The CDR3 consists of 15 residues. Germline CDR1 reads MNHEY; CDR2 reads SVGAGI. CDR3 region: CASSYFSSGANVLTF. In DNA, the CDR3 is TGTGCCAGCAGTTACTTTAGCTCTGGGGCCAACGTCCTGACTTTC.

The chain employs TRBV5-4 and TRBJ2-5, with D perhaps matching TRBD1 (8 bases). V was cut by 4 bases and J by 5 bases, with 18 bases left in between. The length of the CDR3 is 15 residues. In germline, CDR1 is SGHNT, CDR2 YYREEE (reference sequence). CDR3 residues: CASSVDREGGETQYF. In DNA form, the CDR3 reads TGTGCCAGCAGCGTGGACAGGGAGGGGGGGGAGACCCAGTACTTC.

In the case of this clone: In the same sample, other DNA sequences code for this CDR3. As DNA, the CDR3 is TGCGCCAGCAGCTTATCGACAGGCTACGAGCAGTACGTC. Amino acids: CASSLSTGYEQYV. The chain uses TRBV5-1 and TRBJ2-7; the D gene is possibly TRBD1 (6 bases). V was pared by 2 bases and J by 3 bases, with 9 bases between. Germline assignment: CDR1 SGHRS and CDR2 YFSETQ. This CDR3 spans 13 amino acids.

This rearrangement joins TRBV27 to TRBJ2-2; D uncertain. V dropped 3 bases and J dropped 9 bases, with 11 bases sitting between them. This CDR3 region has 13 residues. From germline, CDR1 is MNHEY and CDR2 SMNVEV (reference sequence). The DNA for the CDR3 is TGTGCCAGCAGTTTGACAAGGCCCAGGGAGCTGTTTTTT. Translated, it gives CASSLTRPRELFF.

This clone was recorded only once. The gene calls are TRBV4-1 and TRBJ1-5; D ambiguous. Per germline, CDR1 MGHRA and CDR2 YSYEKL. V lost 0 bases, J lost 7 bases, and 13 bases lay in between. The CDR3 is 15 residues long. In DNA form, the CDR3 reads TGCGCCAGCAGCCAAGATAACGACGTCCGGCAGCCCCAGCATTTT. It encodes CASSQDNDVRQPQHF.

This chain uses TRBV5-1 with TRBJ2-1, with 11 bases matching TRBD1. This CDR3 comprises 18 residues. The V segment lost 5 bases and the J segment 4 bases; nucleotides outside the gene matches: 14. CDR1 and CDR2 from the germline V gene are SGHRS and YFSETQ. The CDR3 loop reads CASRSLRGGTGGYNEQFF. CDR3 bases: TGCGCCAGCAGGAGCTTGAGAGGGGGGACAGGGGGTTACAATGAGCAGTTCTTC.

This chain links TRBV28 with TRBJ2-7; the match to TRBD1 covers 10 bases. The CDR3 is 15 amino acids. The V segment lost 4 bases and the J segment 6 bases; nucleotides outside the gene matches: 9. Germline lookup yields CDR1 MDHEN and CDR2 SYDVKM. The CDR3 nucleotides read TGTGCCAGCAGTTCTCCGGGACAGGGGCCGACCGAGCAGTACTTC. Amino acid sequence: CASSSPGQGPTEQYF.

The chain couples TRBV20-1 to TRBJ2-3; D may be TRBD2 (6 bases). Germline CDR1 DFQATT, CDR2 SNEGSKA (reference sequence). V lost 5 bases, J lost 8 bases, and 8 bases lay in between. This CDR3 has 10 amino acids. The CDR3 coding sequence is TGCAGTGCTCTACTAGCTACGCAGTATTTT. Translated: CSALLATQYF.

The table lists this clone with a few counts. This chain uses TRBV2 with TRBJ1-1; no clear D gene. The CDR3 has 12 amino acids. Trimming stripped 4 bases from V and 7 bases from J, with 10 bases between. Germline V gene lookup returns CDR1 SNHLY and CDR2 FYNNEI. The CDR3 is CASSVRRVEAFF. CDR3 coding DNA: TGTGCCAGCAGTGTCAGGAGGGTTGAAGCTTTCTTT.

The chain combines TRBV6-1 with TRBJ2-7, with 9 bases that match TRBD1. The trim removed 6 bases at V and 4 bases at J, leaving 4 bases unmatched. Per the germline V gene, CDR1 is MNHNS and CDR2 is SASEGT. This CDR3 comprises 13 residues. This CDR3 is CASRSGQGYEQYF. DNA of the CDR3: TGTGCCAGCAGGTCGGGACAGGGATACGAGCAGTACTTC.

A few counts support this clone. V gene TRBV27 combines with J gene TRBJ1-5, with TRBD1 as a possible D gene (5 bases). CDR3 length: 15 amino acids. The V end was cut by 6 bases, the J end by 0 bases, with 12 bases between. The germline V gene encodes CDR1 MNHEY and CDR2 SMNVEV (reference sequence). DNA of the CDR3: TGTGCCAGCAGGGCCCAGGGATATAGCAATCAGCCCCAGCATTTT. Its protein is CASRAQGYSNQPQHF.

This chain uses TRBV29-1 with TRBJ2-7; 7 positions match TRBD1. The V gene's germline CDR1 is SQVTM and CDR2 ANQGSEA. This CDR3 contains 15 residues. V gave up 4 bases and J gave up 9 bases; unmatched junction bases: 18. This chain's CDR3 is CSVAKQGTPFAGQYV. In DNA form, the CDR3 reads TGCAGCGTTGCAAAACAGGGGACCCCCTTCGCAGGGCAGTACGTC.